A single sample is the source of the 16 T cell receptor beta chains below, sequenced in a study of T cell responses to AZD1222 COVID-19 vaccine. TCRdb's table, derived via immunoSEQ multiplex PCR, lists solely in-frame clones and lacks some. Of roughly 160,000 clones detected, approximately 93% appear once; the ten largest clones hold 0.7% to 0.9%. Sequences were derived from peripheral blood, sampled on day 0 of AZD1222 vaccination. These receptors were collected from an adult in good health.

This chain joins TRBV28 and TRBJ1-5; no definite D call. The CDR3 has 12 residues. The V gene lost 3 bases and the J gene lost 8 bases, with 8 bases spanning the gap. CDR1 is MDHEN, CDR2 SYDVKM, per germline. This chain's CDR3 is CASSFNPEPQHF. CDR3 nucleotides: TGTGCCAGCAGTTTTAATCCGGAGCCCCAGCATTTT.

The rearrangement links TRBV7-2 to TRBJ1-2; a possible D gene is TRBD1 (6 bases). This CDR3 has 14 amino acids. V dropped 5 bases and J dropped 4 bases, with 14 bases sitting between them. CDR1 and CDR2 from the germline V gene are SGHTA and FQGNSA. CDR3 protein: CASSPAQGPYGYTF. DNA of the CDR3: TGTGCCAGCAGCCCTGCACAGGGTCCCTATGGCTACACCTTC. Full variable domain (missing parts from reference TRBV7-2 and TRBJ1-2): GAGVSQSPSNKVTEKGKDVELRCDPISGHTALYWYRQSLGQGLEFLIYFQGNSAPDKSGLPSDRFSAERTGGSVSTLTIQRTQQEDSAVYLCASSPAQGPYGYTFGSGTRLTVV.

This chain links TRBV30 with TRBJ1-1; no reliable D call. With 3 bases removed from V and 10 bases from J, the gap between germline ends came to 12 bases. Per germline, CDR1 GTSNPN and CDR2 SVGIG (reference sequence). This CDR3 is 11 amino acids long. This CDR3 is CAWRSGPGAFF. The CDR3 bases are TGTGCCTGGAGGTCCGGGCCAGGAGCTTTCTTT.

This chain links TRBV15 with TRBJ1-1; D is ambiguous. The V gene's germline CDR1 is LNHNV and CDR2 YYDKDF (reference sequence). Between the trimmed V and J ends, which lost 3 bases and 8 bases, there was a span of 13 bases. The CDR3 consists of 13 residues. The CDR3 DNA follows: TGTGCCACCAGCAGGTCCAACCTGGGGGAAGCTTTCTTT. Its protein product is CATSRSNLGEAFF.

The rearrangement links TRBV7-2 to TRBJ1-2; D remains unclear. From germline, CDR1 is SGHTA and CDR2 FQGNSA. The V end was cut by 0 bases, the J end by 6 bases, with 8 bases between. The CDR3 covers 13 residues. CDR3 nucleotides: TGTGCCAGCAGCTTAGCCTCCTGGGATGGCTACACCTTC. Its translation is CASSLASWDGYTF.

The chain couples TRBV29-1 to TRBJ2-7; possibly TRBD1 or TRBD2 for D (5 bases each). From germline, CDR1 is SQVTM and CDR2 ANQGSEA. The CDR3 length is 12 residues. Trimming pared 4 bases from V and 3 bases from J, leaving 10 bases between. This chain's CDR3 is CSVARDGYEQYF. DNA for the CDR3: TGCAGCGTTGCTCGGGACGGCTACGAGCAGTACTTC.

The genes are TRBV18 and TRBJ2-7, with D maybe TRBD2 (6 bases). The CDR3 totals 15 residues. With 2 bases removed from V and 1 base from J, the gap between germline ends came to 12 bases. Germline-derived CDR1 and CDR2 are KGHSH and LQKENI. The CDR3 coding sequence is TGTGCCAGCTCACCAGGGCTAGCGAATTCCTACGAGCAGTACTTC. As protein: CASSPGLANSYEQYF.

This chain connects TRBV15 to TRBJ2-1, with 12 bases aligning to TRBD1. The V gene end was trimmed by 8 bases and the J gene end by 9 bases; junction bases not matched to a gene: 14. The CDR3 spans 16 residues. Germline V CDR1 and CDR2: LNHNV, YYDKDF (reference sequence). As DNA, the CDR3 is TGTGCCACCTCCCTGGGTGGGGACAGGGGGCTCCGTGAGCAGTTCTTC. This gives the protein CATSLGGDRGLREQFF. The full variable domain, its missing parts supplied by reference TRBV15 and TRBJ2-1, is DAMVIQNPRYQVTQFGKPVTLSCSQTLNHNVMYWYQQKSSQAPKLLFHYYDKDFNNEADTPDNFQSRRPNTSFCFLDIRSPGLGDTAMYLCATSLGGDRGLREQFFGPGTRLTVL.

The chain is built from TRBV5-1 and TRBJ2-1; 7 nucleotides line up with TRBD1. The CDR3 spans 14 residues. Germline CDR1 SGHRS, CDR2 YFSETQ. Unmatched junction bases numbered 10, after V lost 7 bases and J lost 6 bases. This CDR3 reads CASDPGQLSNEQFF. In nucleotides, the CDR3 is TGCGCCAGCGACCCGGGACAGCTTTCCAATGAGCAGTTCTTC.

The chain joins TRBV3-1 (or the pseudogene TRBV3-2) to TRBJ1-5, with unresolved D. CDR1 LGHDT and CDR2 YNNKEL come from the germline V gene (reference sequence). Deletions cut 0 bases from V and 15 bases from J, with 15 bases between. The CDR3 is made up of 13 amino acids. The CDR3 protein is CASSQDPDRRLHF. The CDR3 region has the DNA TGTGCCAGCAGCCAAGACCCGGACCGCCGATTGCATTTT.

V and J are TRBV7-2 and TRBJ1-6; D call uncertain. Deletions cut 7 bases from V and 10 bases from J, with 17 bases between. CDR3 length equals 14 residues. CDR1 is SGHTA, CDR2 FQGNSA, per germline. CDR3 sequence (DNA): TGTGCCAGCACCTCCGGGCAATCCAGCTCACCCCTCCACTTT. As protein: CASTSGQSSSPLHF.

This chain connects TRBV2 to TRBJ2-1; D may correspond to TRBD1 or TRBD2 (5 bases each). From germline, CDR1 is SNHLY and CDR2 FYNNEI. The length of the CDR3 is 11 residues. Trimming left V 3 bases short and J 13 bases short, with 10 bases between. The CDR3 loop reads CASSDAGSQFF. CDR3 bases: TGTGCCAGCAGTGACGCAGGGAGTCAGTTCTTC.

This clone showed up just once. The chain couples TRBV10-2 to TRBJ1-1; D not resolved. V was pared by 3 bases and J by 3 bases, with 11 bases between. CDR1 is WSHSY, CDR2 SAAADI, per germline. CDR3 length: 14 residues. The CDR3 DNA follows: TGCGCCAGCAGTGAAGGGCCCTATTACACTGAAGCTTTCTTT. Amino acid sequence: CASSEGPYYTEAFF.

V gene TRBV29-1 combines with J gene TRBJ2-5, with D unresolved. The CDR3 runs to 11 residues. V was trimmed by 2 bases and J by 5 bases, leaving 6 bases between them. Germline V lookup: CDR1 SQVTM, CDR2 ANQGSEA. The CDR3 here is CSVELEETQYF. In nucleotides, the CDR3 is TGCAGCGTTGAACTAGAGGAGACCCAGTACTTC.

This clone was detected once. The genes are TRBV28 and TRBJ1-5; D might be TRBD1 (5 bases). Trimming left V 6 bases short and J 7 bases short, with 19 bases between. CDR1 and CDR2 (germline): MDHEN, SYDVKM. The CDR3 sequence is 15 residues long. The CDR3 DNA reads TGTGCCAGCAGCCTCAGGGAGGAAGGAGGACAGCCCCAGCATTTT. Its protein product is CASSLREEGGQPQHF.

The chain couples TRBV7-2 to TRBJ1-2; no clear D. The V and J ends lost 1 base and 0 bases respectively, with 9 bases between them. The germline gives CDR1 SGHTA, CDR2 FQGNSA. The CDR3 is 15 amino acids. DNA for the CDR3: TGTGCCAGCAGCTTAGTCAGGCCTACTAACTATGGCTACACCTTC. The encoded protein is CASSLVRPTNYGYTF.